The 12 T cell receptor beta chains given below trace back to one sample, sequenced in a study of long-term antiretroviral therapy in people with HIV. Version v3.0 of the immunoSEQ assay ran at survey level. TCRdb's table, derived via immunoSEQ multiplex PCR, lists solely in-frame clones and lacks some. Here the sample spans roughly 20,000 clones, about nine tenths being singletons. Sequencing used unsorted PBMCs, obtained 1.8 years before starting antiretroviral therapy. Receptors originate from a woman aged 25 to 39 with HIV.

The CDR3 bases are TGTGCCAGCAGCGTAGTTTTTCCGGGGGATAAGGAGCAGTACTTC. This translates into CASSVVFPGDKEQYF. J is TRBJ2-7 and V is TRBV9, with D tentatively TRBD2 (6 bases). This CDR3 contains 15 residues. Trimming shortened V by 0 bases and J by 7 bases, and 17 bases separated the two germline ends. Per germline, CDR1 SGDLS and CDR2 YYNGEE.

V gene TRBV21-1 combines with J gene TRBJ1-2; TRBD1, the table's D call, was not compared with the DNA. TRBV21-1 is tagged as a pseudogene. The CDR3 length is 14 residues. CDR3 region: CASSNRAPNYGYTF. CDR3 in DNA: TGTGCCAGCAGCAACAGGGCCCCTAACTATGGCTACACCTTC.

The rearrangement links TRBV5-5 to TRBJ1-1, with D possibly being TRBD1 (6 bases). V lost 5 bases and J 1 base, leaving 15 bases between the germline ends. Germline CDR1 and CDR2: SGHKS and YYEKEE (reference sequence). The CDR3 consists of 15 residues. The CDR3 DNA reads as TGTGCCAGCAGGGGGGGCAGGGAAAGGAACACTGAAGCTTTCTTT. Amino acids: CASRGGRERNTEAFF. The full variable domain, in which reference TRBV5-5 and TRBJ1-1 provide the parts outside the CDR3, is DAGVTQSPTHLIKTRGQQVTLRCSPISGHKSVSWYQQVLGQGPQFIFQYYEKEERGRGNFPDRFSARQFPNYSSELNVNALLLGDSALYLCASRGGRERNTEAFFGQGTRLTVV.

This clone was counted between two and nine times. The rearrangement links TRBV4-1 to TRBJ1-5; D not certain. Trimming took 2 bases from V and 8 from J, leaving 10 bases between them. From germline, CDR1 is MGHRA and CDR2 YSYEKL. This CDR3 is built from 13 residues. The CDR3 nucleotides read TGCGCCAGCAGCCAAACTGGACGGGAGCCCCAGCATTTT. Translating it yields CASSQTGREPQHF.

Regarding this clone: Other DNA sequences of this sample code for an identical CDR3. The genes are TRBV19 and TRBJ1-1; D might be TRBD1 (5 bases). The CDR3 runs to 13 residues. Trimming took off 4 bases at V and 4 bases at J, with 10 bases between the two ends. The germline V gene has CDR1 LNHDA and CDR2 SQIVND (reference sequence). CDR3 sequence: CASSNQGGTEAFF. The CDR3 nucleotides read TGTGCCAGTAGTAATCAGGGAGGCACTGAAGCTTTCTTT.

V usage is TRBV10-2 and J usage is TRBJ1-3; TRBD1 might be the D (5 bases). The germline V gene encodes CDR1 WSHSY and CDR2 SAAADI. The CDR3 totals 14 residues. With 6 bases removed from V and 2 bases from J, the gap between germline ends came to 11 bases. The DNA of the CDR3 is TGCGCCAGCAGAGGAGGGACTCCTGGAAACACCATATATTTT. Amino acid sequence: CASRGGTPGNTIYF.

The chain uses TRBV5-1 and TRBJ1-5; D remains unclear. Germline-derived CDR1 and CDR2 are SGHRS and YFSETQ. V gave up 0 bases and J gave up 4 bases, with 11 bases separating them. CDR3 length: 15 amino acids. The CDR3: CASSLGGELNQPQHF. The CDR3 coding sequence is TGCGCCAGCAGCTTGGGCGGAGAGCTTAATCAGCCCCAGCATTTT.

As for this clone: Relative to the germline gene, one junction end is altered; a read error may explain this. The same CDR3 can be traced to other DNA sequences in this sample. The chain's CDR3 is CAISEDSGGYTF. DNA of the CDR3: TGTGCCATCAGTGAGGATTCTGGAGGCTACACCTTT. This chain connects TRBV10-3 to TRBJ1-2, with no clear D. The CDR3 sequence is 12 residues long. CDR1 and CDR2 from the germline V gene are ENHRY and SYGVKD.

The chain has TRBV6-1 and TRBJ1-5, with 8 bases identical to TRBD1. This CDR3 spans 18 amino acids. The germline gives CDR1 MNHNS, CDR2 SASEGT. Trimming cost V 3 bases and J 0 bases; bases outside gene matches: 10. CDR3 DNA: TGTGCCAGCAGTGAGGTACAGGGGGGCACTTATAGCAATCAGCCCCAGCATTTT. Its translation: CASSEVQGGTYSNQPQHF.

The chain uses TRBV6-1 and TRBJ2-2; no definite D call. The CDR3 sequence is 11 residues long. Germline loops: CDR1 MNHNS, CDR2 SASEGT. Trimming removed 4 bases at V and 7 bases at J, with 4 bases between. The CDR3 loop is CASSVIGELFF. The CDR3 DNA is TGTGCCAGCAGTGTTATCGGGGAGCTGTTTTTT.

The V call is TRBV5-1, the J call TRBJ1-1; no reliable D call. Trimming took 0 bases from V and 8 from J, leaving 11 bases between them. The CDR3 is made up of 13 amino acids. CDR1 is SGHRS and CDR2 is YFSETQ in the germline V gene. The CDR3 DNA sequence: TGCGCCAGCAGCTTGGCCTTCGGAGGGGAAGCTTTCTTT. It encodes CASSLAFGGEAFF.

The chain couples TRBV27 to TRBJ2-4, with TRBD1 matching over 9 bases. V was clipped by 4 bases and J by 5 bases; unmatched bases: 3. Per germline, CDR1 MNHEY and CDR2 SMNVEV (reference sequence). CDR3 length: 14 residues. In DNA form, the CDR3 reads TGTGCCAGCAGTTCCTGGACAGGGGAAAACATTCAGTACTTC. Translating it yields CASSSWTGENIQYF.